The clone carrying this TCR beta chain appeared many times. This CDR3 contains 14 residues. The germline gives CDR1 SGDLS, CDR2 YYNGEE. V lost 1 base to trimming and J lost 6 bases, with 12 bases between them. Noted time point: patch test 1, 2 weeks after DPC sensitization. Indicated treatment: therapeutic diphenylcyclopropenone sensitization with weekly scalp DPC. Sample donors consisted of patients with alopecia, aged 18 to 70 years, who were suitable for DPC. Total RNA was extracted from unfractionated whole blood. TCRdb itself ran the RACE reads through MiXCR, one entry per CDR3 protein. The top ten hold around 2.3% of the sample, which has around 380,000 distinct CDR3 sequences, about 4.4% seen once. This entry belongs to a study of human T cells and chemical hapten exposure.

The receptor was derived from a woman aged 45-65 years with alopecia areata. Some clones in this sample may be carry-over from other donors' samples. The sample was whole blood, taken in connection with sensitization to the hapten diphenylcyclopropenone (DPC). The chain links TRBV9 to TRBJ2-3; perhaps TRBD1 as D (5 bases). In DNA form, the CDR3 reads TGTGCCAGCAGCGTATTAGGGGTTACGGATACGCAGTATTTT. Amino acid sequence: CASSVLGVTDTQYF.